This entry lists 15 T cell receptor beta chains sequenced from one sample in a study of PD-1 blockade in classical Hodgkin lymphoma. Every patient experienced relapse after autologous stem cell transplantation, and brentuximab vedotin exposure varied. The repertoire was sequenced with immunoSEQ multiplex PCR; TCRdb's copy has only in-frame clones and lacks some. The top ten hold about 7.6% of the sample, which has tens of thousands of clones, about 93% seen once. The material sequenced was peripheral blood mononuclear cells (PBMCs), taken at baseline. The source of these receptors is a human donor with classical Hodgkin lymphoma.

V is TRBV5-1 and J is TRBJ1-5; D is ambiguous. V shed 0 bases and J shed 1 base, with 2 bases lying between them. From germline, CDR1 is SGHRS and CDR2 YFSETQ. There are 13 residues in the CDR3. The CDR3 DNA follows: TGCGCCAGCAGCTTGGACAGCAATCAGCCCCAGCATTTT. Its translation is CASSLDSNQPQHF.

The chain links TRBV11-3 to TRBJ2-3, with TRBD2 identical over 16 bases. This CDR3 has 16 amino acids. The germline V gene encodes CDR1 SGHNT and CDR2 YENEEA. Trimming took 5 bases from V and 4 from J; bases not matched to a gene: 3. CDR3 sequence: CASSMGLAGGSDTQYF. As DNA, the CDR3 is TGTGCCAGCAGCATGGGACTAGCGGGAGGGTCAGATACGCAGTATTTT.

The chain combines TRBV11-2 with TRBJ1-2; tentatively, D is TRBD1 (6 bases). The V end was cut by 8 bases, the J end by 2 bases, with 27 bases between. The CDR3 runs 18 residues. CDR1 and CDR2 (germline): SGHAT, FQNNGV. The CDR3 protein is CASGGFIEGVLLNYGYTF. Here the CDR3 DNA reads TGTGCCAGCGGAGGATTCATTGAGGGGGTCCTCCTAAACTATGGCTACACCTTC. Full variable domain (rest looked up from reference TRBV11-2 and TRBJ1-2): EAGVAQSPRYKIIEKRQSVAFWCNPISGHATLYWYQQILGQGPKLLIQFQNNGVVDDSQLPKDRFSAERLKGVDSTLKIQPAKLEDSAVYLCASGGFIEGVLLNYGYTFGSGTRLTVV.

V usage is TRBV7-9 and J usage is TRBJ2-7; TRBD2 matches 10 bases. The V gene's germline CDR1 is SEHNR and CDR2 FQNEAQ (reference sequence). The ends lost 7 bases at V and 5 bases at J; junction bases unmatched: 14. CDR3 length: 16 amino acids. CDR3 residues: CASNSKRGGSGDEQYF. In DNA, the CDR3 is TGTGCCAGCAACTCAAAGCGGGGGGGCTCCGGCGACGAGCAGTACTTC. Based on the CDR3 plus reference TRBV7-9 and TRBJ2-7, the full variable domain is DTGVSQNPRHKITKRGQNVTFRCDPISEHNRLYWYRQTLGQGPEFLTYFQNEAQLEKSRLLSDRFSAERPKGSFSTLEIQRTEQGDSAMYLCASNSKRGGSGDEQYFGPGTRLTVT.

The chain is built from TRBV4-3 and TRBJ2-7; D gene ambiguous. Germline lookup yields CDR1 LGHNA and CDR2 YSLEER. The CDR3 is made up of 14 amino acids. V was trimmed by 0 bases and J by 2 bases, leaving 8 bases between them. CDR3 bases: TGCGCCAGCAGCCAAGACGAGGACCCCTACGAGCAGTACTTC. Translating gives CASSQDEDPYEQYF.

V usage is TRBV2 and J usage is TRBJ2-5; D may correspond to TRBD1 or TRBD2 (6 bases each). This CDR3 spans 14 amino acids. Germline V gene lookup returns CDR1 SNHLY and CDR2 FYNNEI. V was clipped by 6 bases and J by 1 base, with 12 bases between them. CDR3 sequence reads: CASRGRGPQETQYF. For the CDR3, the DNA is TGTGCCAGCAGGGGCCGGGGGCCCCAAGAGACCCAGTACTTC.

This sequence joins TRBV7-9 and TRBJ2-7; D gene unclear. The CDR3 is 16 residues long. Germline lookup yields CDR1 SEHNR and CDR2 FQNEAQ (reference sequence). Trimming stripped 2 bases from V and 2 bases from J, with 16 bases between. CDR3 DNA: TGTGCCAGCAGCTTACACTCCGGCCCTTTTCCCTACGAGCAGTACTTC. Translating gives CASSLHSGPFPYEQYF. Complete variable domain (other parts from reference TRBV7-9 and TRBJ2-7): DTGVSQNPRHKITKRGQNVTFRCDPISEHNRLYWYRQTLGQGPEFLTYFQNEAQLEKSRLLSDRFSAERPKGSFSTLEIQRTEQGDSAMYLCASSLHSGPFPYEQYFGPGTRLTVT.

This clone came up once. The V gene is TRBV25-1, the J gene TRBJ1-5; 7 bases fit TRBD1. J was trimmed by 6 bases and V by 6 bases; bases with no gene match: 5. Germline V gives CDR1 MGHDK, CDR2 SYGVNS. The CDR3 extends over 13 amino acids. CDR3 bases: TGTGCCAGCAGCAGACAGGGAGGTCAGCCCCAGCATTTT. Translated: CASSRQGGQPQHF.

This clone occurred once. This sequence joins TRBV5-6 and TRBJ2-2, with D tentatively TRBD1 (5 bases). The germline V and J ends were trimmed by 0 bases and 1 base, with 7 bases remaining between them. Per germline, CDR1 SGHDT and CDR2 YYEEEE. The CDR3 contains 15 residues. The CDR3 bases are TGTGCCAGCAGCTTGGTCGACAGGAACACCGGGGAGCTGTTTTTT. As protein: CASSLVDRNTGELFF.

J is TRBJ1-4 and V is TRBV19, with TRBD1 matching over 11 bases. The CDR3 consists of 15 residues. V lost 3 bases, J lost 8 bases, and 5 bases stayed unmatched. CDR1 and CDR2 from the germline V gene are LNHDA and SQIVND (reference sequence). The CDR3 DNA reads as TGTGCCAGTAGTATCCCGGGACAGGGGGGAGAAAAACTGTTTTTT. This gives the protein CASSIPGQGGEKLFF. The variable domain in full, with the rest retrieved from reference TRBV19 and TRBJ1-4, is DGGITQSPKYLFRKEGQNVTLSCEQNLNHDAMYWYRQDPGQGLRLIYYSQIVNDFQKGDIAEGYSVSREKKESFPLTVTSAQKNPTAFYLCASSIPGQGGEKLFFGSGTQLSVL.

The chain carries TRBV27 and TRBJ2-1; 8 nucleotides line up with TRBD2. Germline lookup yields CDR1 MNHEY and CDR2 SMNVEV (reference sequence). The CDR3 has 17 residues. V gave up 4 bases and J gave up 8 bases; unmatched junction bases: 16. The DNA of the CDR3 is TGTGCCAGCAGTTCCCCCCGGCTAGCGGGCGGCTTGTATGAGCAGTTCTTC. This sequence encodes CASSSPRLAGGLYEQFF.

This clone was observed a single time. The chain joins TRBV5-1 to TRBJ2-5; D gene unclear. This CDR3 comprises 14 residues. Germline V CDR1 and CDR2: SGHRS, YFSETQ. Trimming removed 2 bases from V and 2 bases from J, with 10 bases in between. CDR3 amino acids: CASSFQAAQETQYF. The DNA of the CDR3 is TGCGCCAGCAGCTTCCAGGCAGCTCAAGAGACCCAGTACTTC.

The V and J genes are TRBV7-6 and TRBJ2-7; D is perhaps TRBD1 (6 bases). V lost 7 bases to trimming and J lost 5 bases, with 21 bases between them. CDR1 and CDR2 (germline): SGHVS, FNYEAQ. The CDR3 runs to 15 residues. DNA for the CDR3: TGTGCCAGCACCTTGGGGGCGGCAGGGTCGAACGAGCAGTACTTC. This encodes CASTLGAAGSNEQYF.

J is TRBJ1-5 and V is TRBV30, with TRBD1 matching over 9 bases. Germline V lookup: CDR1 GTSNPN, CDR2 SVGIG (reference sequence). V was clipped by 2 bases and J by 7 bases; unmatched bases: 3. The CDR3 sequence is 13 residues long. The CDR3 DNA sequence: TGTGCCTGGAGTAGGGACAGGGAACAGCCCCAGCATTTT. Encoded protein: CAWSRDREQPQHF. The entire variable domain, with the rest obtained from reference TRBV30 and TRBJ1-5, is as follows: SQTIHQWPATLVQPVGSPLSLECTVEGTSNPNLYWYRQAAGRGLQLLFYSVGIGQISSEVPQNLSASRPQDRQFILSSKKLLLSDSGFYLCAWSRDREQPQHFGDGTRLSIL.

The V call is TRBV9, the J call TRBJ2-3; D uncertain. Germline lookup yields CDR1 SGDLS and CDR2 YYNGEE. V gave up 0 bases and J gave up 3 bases, with 2 bases separating them. The CDR3 spans 12 residues. This chain's CDR3 is CASSVGTDTQYF. The CDR3 bases are TGTGCCAGCAGCGTAGGTACAGATACGCAGTATTTT.